The 32 T cell receptor beta chains given below trace back to one sample, sequenced in a study of response to subunit inactivated influenza vaccine. TCRdb reanalysed the RT-PCR reads using MiXCR and keeps one entry per CDR3 protein. The repertoire holds roughly 780,000 distinct CDR3 sequences, with about 18% as singletons. The source material was PBMCs from blood, sampled more than 4 days after vaccination. The receptors stem from a middle-aged man who received an inactivated influenza vaccine.

This clonotype was picked up a small number of times. V gene TRBV20-1 combines with J gene TRBJ1-4; D may be TRBD1 (6 bases). This CDR3 is 14 amino acids long. Trimming cost V 6 bases and J 5 bases, with 16 bases left between them. The germline V gene encodes CDR1 DFQATT and CDR2 SNEGSKA (reference sequence). The CDR3 is CSAEQGPDNEKLFF. CDR3 nucleotide sequence: TGCAGTGCAGAGCAGGGGCCGGACAATGAAAAACTGTTTTTT.

This clonotype was observed a few times. Without the conserved terminal phenylalanine or tryptophan, this CDR3 likely stems from a read error. Because the CDR3's place on the DNA is in doubt, the DNA is left out and the CDR3 is given as listed by TCRdb. This chain connects TRBV5-1 to TRBJ1-1. Germline loops: CDR1 SGHRS, CDR2 YFSETQ. The CDR3 has 10 residues if both end residues are counted. The CDR3 loop reads CASSIAGPRS.

This clonotype occurred a few times. This chain links TRBV4-2 with TRBJ1-1; TRBD1 agrees at 9 bases. J was trimmed by 5 bases and V by 2 bases; bases with no gene match: 3. The CDR3 length is 14 residues. CDR1 is LGHNA and CDR2 is YNFKEQ in the germline V gene. The chain's CDR3 is CASSQRQGGTEAFF. In DNA, the CDR3 is TGTGCCAGCAGCCAAAGACAGGGGGGGACTGAAGCTTTCTTT.

This chain joins TRBV6-5 and TRBJ2-5, with D possibly being TRBD1 or TRBD2 (6 bases each). Trimming took 4 bases from V and 2 from J, leaving 14 bases between them. Germline assignment: CDR1 MNHEY and CDR2 SVGAGI. The CDR3 runs 15 residues. CDR3 coding DNA: TGTGCCAGCAGTTCCACGGGGGCGATACAAGAGACCCAGTACTTC. Its translation: CASSSTGAIQETQYF.

The chain links TRBV7-8 to TRBJ2-3; D is uncertain. Trimming took 4 bases from V and 0 from J, leaving 14 bases between them. CDR1 and CDR2 from the germline V gene are SGHVS and FQNEAQ. The CDR3 is 16 residues long. The CDR3 sequence: CASSSRIRRSTDTQYF. In DNA, the CDR3 is TGTGCCAGCAGCTCACGAATTAGGCGGAGCACAGATACGCAGTATTTT.

The chain recombines TRBV4-1 with TRBJ2-7; TRBD2 aligns across 7 bases. V trimming: 4 bases; J trimming: 0 bases; junction bases outside the gene matches: 12. Looked up from germline, CDR1 is MGHRA and CDR2 is YSYEKL. There are 17 residues in the CDR3. CDR3 protein: CASSRALRAGSSYEQYF. CDR3 sequence (DNA): TGCGCCAGCAGCCGGGCCTTACGAGCGGGATCCTCCTACGAGCAGTACTTC.

The chain uses TRBV5-5 and TRBJ2-3; 8 nucleotides line up with TRBD2. The CDR3 is 16 amino acids. Looked up from germline, CDR1 is SGHKS and CDR2 is YYEKEE (reference sequence). J was trimmed by 4 bases and V by 6 bases; bases with no gene match: 13. In nucleotides, the CDR3 is TGTGCCAGCAATCCCTTTAGCGGGATTCGGGCAGATACGCAGTATTTT. This encodes CASNPFSGIRADTQYF.

This clonotype was seen only a few times. The chain carries TRBV6-1 and TRBJ1-1, with 7 bases lining up with TRBD1. CDR1 and CDR2 from the germline V gene are MNHNS and SASEGT. This CDR3 contains 15 residues. V dropped 5 bases and J dropped 0; count of bases not matched to a gene: 6. CDR3 protein: CASSPTGQLNTEAFF. The CDR3 DNA follows: TGTGCCAGCAGTCCGACGGGACAGTTGAACACTGAAGCTTTCTTT.

This clonotype was picked up a small number of times. An end of the junction differs from the germline gene, which may be a read error. The rearrangement joins TRBV12-3 or TRBV12-4 to TRBJ1-5, with TRBD1 as a possible D gene (5 bases). The CDR3 totals 16 residues. CDR3 loop: CASSLAQGVGNQPQHF. For the CDR3, the DNA is TGTGCCAGCAGTTTAGCGCAAGGGGTGGGCAACCAGCCCCAGCATTTT.

This clonotype has a handful of counts. The chain's CDR3 is CASSLVMRRVYNEQFF. The CDR3 DNA sequence: TGTGCCAGCAGCTTAGTTATGCGGCGGGTCTACAATGAGCAGTTCTTC. This chain uses TRBV7-8 with TRBJ2-1, with D maybe TRBD2 (5 bases). The CDR3 sequence is 16 residues long. Trimming left V 1 base short and J 3 bases short, with 13 bases between. In germline, CDR1 is SGHVS, CDR2 FQNEAQ.

There are a few counts of this clonotype. The chain recombines TRBV20-1 with TRBJ2-3, with 10 bases identical to TRBD2. V shed 6 bases and J 4 bases; nucleotides not matched to a gene: 19. CDR1 DFQATT and CDR2 SNEGSKA come from the germline V gene (reference sequence). CDR3 length: 18 amino acids. The DNA for the CDR3 is TGCAGTGCCCCGGTGTTGAGCGGGGGGGAGTCAATGGCAGATACGCAGTATTTT. Its protein product is CSAPVLSGGESMADTQYF.

The chain links TRBV9 to TRBJ2-2; unclear D gene. The V end was cut by 3 bases, the J end by 7 bases, with 22 bases between. The V gene's germline CDR1 is SGDLS and CDR2 YYNGEE. CDR3 size: 17 residues. The CDR3 sequence is CASSAPGRWSTDGELFF. The CDR3 nucleotides are TGTGCCAGCAGCGCTCCCGGACGGTGGTCGACCGACGGGGAGCTGTTTTTT.

This clonotype was observed a few times. The V gene is TRBV29-1, the J gene TRBJ2-5; 8 bases agree with TRBD2. CDR3 length: 12 residues. CDR1 is SQVTM and CDR2 is ANQGSEA in the germline V gene. The J segment lost 7 bases and the V segment lost 5 bases, leaving 6 bases of the junction unmatched. The DNA for the CDR3 is TGCAGCGTTCAAGCGGGGGAGGTGACCCAGTACTTC. Translated, it gives CSVQAGEVTQYF.

The chain employs TRBV7-2 and TRBJ1-2; 8 bases match TRBD1. The CDR3 consists of 17 residues. Germline V gene data show CDR1 as SGHTA and CDR2 as FQGNSA. V lost 5 bases to trimming and J lost 1 base; unmatched junction nucleotides: 12. CDR3 nucleotide sequence: TGTGCCAGCAGCCGTAACCCGACAGGGGCCGATAACTATGGCTACACCTTC. Amino acids: CASSRNPTGADNYGYTF.

In its sample, this clonotype was seen a few times. V is TRBV7-8 and J is TRBJ2-1; 8 nucleotides agree with TRBD2. This CDR3 is built from 18 residues. V lost 5 bases and J lost 7; bases outside the gene matches: 19. Germline CDR1 is SGHVS and CDR2 is FQNEAQ. Here the CDR3 reads CASSRPLADPSAGNEQFF. CDR3 nucleotides: TGTGCCAGCAGCCGCCCACTAGCGGACCCCTCCGCTGGGAATGAGCAGTTCTTC. The full variable domain, rest sourced from reference TRBV7-8 and TRBJ2-1, is GAGVSQSPRYKVAKRGQDVALRCDPISGHVSLFWYQQALGQGPEFLTYFQNEAQLDKSGLPSDRFFAERPEGSVSTLKIQRTQQEDSAVYLCASSRPLADPSAGNEQFFGPGTRLTVL.

In this sample, this clonotype turned up a few times. This chain uses TRBV6-2 or TRBV6-3 with TRBJ1-1; TRBD1 aligns across 9 bases. The CDR3 loop spans 15 amino acids. Trimming at V came to 6 bases and at J to 0 bases, leaving 5 bases not matched to a gene. In germline, CDR1 is MNHEY, CDR2 SVGEGT. CDR3 nucleotides: TGTGCCAGCAGCCTGACAGGGGGGATGAACACTGAAGCTTTCTTT. Protein: CASSLTGGMNTEAFF.

This clonotype was picked up a small number of times. The chain employs TRBV15 and TRBJ2-4; 10 bases are shared with TRBD1. Germline CDR1 reads LNHNV; CDR2 reads YYDKDF (reference sequence). CDR3 length: 14 amino acids. V gave up 4 bases and J gave up 9 bases; unmatched junction bases: 6. In nucleotides, the CDR3 is TGTGCCACCAGCATCCGGGACAGGGGAGGCATTCAGTACTTC. Translation gives CATSIRDRGGIQYF.

This clonotype was observed many times. This chain links TRBV12-3 or TRBV12-4 with TRBJ2-4; D unresolved. The CDR3 contains 13 residues. Trimming pared 5 bases from V and 1 base from J, leaving 6 bases between. CDR3 in amino acids: CASSPVAKNIQYF. Written as DNA, the CDR3 is TGTGCCAGCAGTCCTGTGGCCAAAAACATTCAGTACTTC.

This clonotype has only a few counts. The chain has TRBV12-3 or TRBV12-4 and TRBJ2-7, with 8 nucleotides matching TRBD1. CDR3 size: 14 residues. Trimming cost V 6 bases and J 6 bases; bases outside gene matches: 10. CDR3 loop: CASRPTGERSEQYF. The CDR3 coding sequence is TGTGCCAGCAGGCCGACAGGGGAGAGAAGCGAGCAGTACTTC.

The V gene is TRBV11-2, the J gene TRBJ2-3, with 10 bases aligning to TRBD2. This CDR3 contains 19 residues. The germline V gene encodes CDR1 SGHAT and CDR2 FQNNGV. Trimming took 1 base from V and 2 from J; bases not matched to a gene: 12. DNA for the CDR3: TGTGCCAGCAGCTTAGTTCGGCTTCTTAGCGGGGGGAACACAGATACGCAGTATTTT. As protein: CASSLVRLLSGGNTDTQYF.

This clonotype showed up many times. The V call is TRBV12-3 or TRBV12-4, the J call TRBJ2-7, with D tentatively TRBD1 (6 bases). V dropped 0 bases and J dropped 3 bases, with 6 bases sitting between them. This CDR3 is 13 amino acids long. The CDR3 region is CASSLATGYEQYF. CDR3 DNA sequence: TGTGCCAGCAGTTTAGCGACAGGCTACGAGCAGTACTTC.

In its sample, this clonotype was seen a few times. Germline is not matched at one junction end, which may reflect a read error. CDR3 coding DNA: TGTGCTAGCAGCCCGACAGGGGGCCTCACAGATACGCAGTATTTT. Translated: CASSPTGGLTDTQYF. The chain uses TRBV7-7 and TRBJ2-3; 10 bases are a match to TRBD1. Germline assignment: CDR1 SSHAT and CDR2 FNYEAQ (reference sequence). The CDR3 loop spans 15 amino acids.

The V gene is TRBV2, the J gene TRBJ2-7; the D gene is possibly TRBD1 (6 bases). V gave up 7 bases and J gave up 3 bases, with 22 bases separating them. This CDR3 region has 16 residues. The germline V gene has CDR1 SNHLY and CDR2 FYNNEI. CDR3 DNA: TGTGCCAGCAAGACTTCTCAGGGGTTCGGTGACTACGAGCAGTACTTC. Translating it yields CASKTSQGFGDYEQYF.

This clonotype has a count of ten or more. The chain links TRBV11-2 to TRBJ2-7; D gene ambiguous. Germline CDR1 SGHAT, CDR2 FQNNGV. Trimming took off 1 base at V and 5 bases at J, with 3 bases between the two ends. The CDR3 has 11 amino acids. The CDR3 DNA is TGTGCCAGCAGCTTAGTGGACGAGCAGTACTTC. It yields the protein CASSLVDEQYF. Full variable domain (outside the CDR3, taken from reference TRBV11-2 and TRBJ2-7): EAGVAQSPRYKIIEKRQSVAFWCNPISGHATLYWYQQILGQGPKLLIQFQNNGVVDDSQLPKDRFSAERLKGVDSTLKIQPAKLEDSAVYLCASSLVDEQYFGPGTRLTVT.

This clonotype came up many times. The rearrangement uses TRBV10-3 and TRBJ2-5; 14 positions match TRBD2. V was clipped by 6 bases and J by 5 bases; unmatched bases: 11. The CDR3 is made up of 17 amino acids. Germline-derived CDR1 and CDR2 are ENHRY and SYGVKD. The CDR3 region has the DNA TGTGCCATCAGCCCGGGACTAGCGGGGGCCGTTAGGGAGACCCAGTACTTC. Amino acids: CAISPGLAGAVRETQYF.

This chain connects TRBV24-1 to TRBJ2-1, with D hard to call. The V and J ends lost 7 bases and 8 bases respectively, with 11 bases between them. CDR1 is KGHDR, CDR2 SFDVKD, per germline. This CDR3 is built from 12 residues. In nucleotides, the CDR3 is TGTGCCACCAGCCGCCTACACGATGAGCAGTTCTTC. This codes for CATSRLHDEQFF.

The V and J genes are TRBV4-2 and TRBJ2-7; the D gene is possibly TRBD1 (6 bases). Trimming took off 8 bases at V and 0 bases at J, with 11 bases between the two ends. CDR3 length equals 13 residues. CDR1 is LGHNA and CDR2 is YNFKEQ in the germline V gene. The CDR3 DNA sequence: TGTGCCAGCGGGCCGACAGGCTCCTACGAGCAGTACTTC. Translation: CASGPTGSYEQYF.

This clonotype was detected a few times. CDR3 protein: CASSGRTSGTITDTQYF. The CDR3 nucleotides are TGTGCCAGCAGTGGGAGGACTAGCGGGACAATAACAGATACGCAGTATTTT. V gene TRBV28 combines with J gene TRBJ2-3, with 12 positions matching TRBD2. This CDR3 comprises 17 residues. Germline CDR1 MDHEN, CDR2 SYDVKM. After removal of 5 bases from V and 3 bases from J, the junction contained 9 bases not matched to a gene.

This chain uses TRBV12-3 or TRBV12-4 with TRBJ2-3; D might be TRBD2 (6 bases). V lost 3 bases, J lost 6 bases, and 19 bases lay in between. This CDR3 region has 16 residues. CDR3 protein: CASSLEGYSAGDTQYF. The CDR3 coding sequence is TGTGCCAGCAGTTTGGAGGGCTACTCGGCGGGGGATACGCAGTATTTT.

Comments on this clonotype: Compared with germline, one end of the junction differs, possibly owing to a read error. The chain combines TRBV6-6 with TRBJ2-5, with D unclear. The CDR3 is 13 amino acids. Germline-derived CDR1 and CDR2 are MNHNY and SVGAGI (reference sequence). CDR3 DNA sequence: TGTGCCAGCAGTTACTCGATCGTCGAGACCCAGTGCTTC. Protein product: CASSYSIVETQCF.

This clonotype appeared a few times. V gene TRBV5-1 combines with J gene TRBJ2-6, with D hard to call. The germline CDR1 and CDR2 sequences are SGHRS and YFSETQ. Trimming shortened V by 0 bases and J by 3 bases, and 7 bases separated the two germline ends. This CDR3 contains 15 residues. The CDR3 DNA reads TGCGCCAGCAGCTTGGTTCCGGGTGGGGCCAACGTCCTGACTTTC. Its translation is CASSLVPGGANVLTF.

CDR3 residues: CASSVGGRKETQYF. The CDR3 region has the DNA TGTGCCAGCAGCGTAGGCGGGAGGAAGGAGACCCAGTACTTC. The rearrangement uses TRBV9 and TRBJ2-5; TRBD2 agrees at 8 bases. The germline V gene has CDR1 SGDLS and CDR2 YYNGEE. With 0 bases clipped from V and 5 bases from J, the junction kept 3 bases outside the gene matches. The CDR3 length is 14 residues.